These 18 T cell receptor beta chains originate from one sample sequenced in a study of T cell repertoires in ileal Crohn's disease. The time point is: neoterminal ileum biopsy at postoperative endoscopy, about 6 months after surgery. The method was immunoSEQ multiplex PCR; TCRdb's version includes in-frame clones alone and lacks a portion of them. The sample includes fewer than 13,000 clones, around 72% of them seen just once. Sequenced: ileal tissue. These receptors originate from an adult with Crohn's disease.

The V and J genes are TRBV11-2 and TRBJ2-2; 9 bases align to TRBD1. Germline V gene data show CDR1 as SGHAT and CDR2 as FQNNGV. Trimming at V came to 5 bases and at J to 2 bases, leaving 15 bases not matched to a gene. The CDR3 covers 19 residues. In nucleotides, the CDR3 is TGTGCCAGCAGCCGAGGAGGGAATCCGGGACAGGGAAACACCGGGGAGCTGTTTTTT. It codes for CASSRGGNPGQGNTGELFF. The whole variable domain, remainder taken from reference TRBV11-2 and TRBJ2-2, is EAGVAQSPRYKIIEKRQSVAFWCNPISGHATLYWYQQILGQGPKLLIQFQNNGVVDDSQLPKDRFSAERLKGVDSTLKIQPAKLEDSAVYLCASSRGGNPGQGNTGELFFGEGSRLTVL.

V gene TRBV5-1 combines with J gene TRBJ1-6, with TRBD1 matching over 8 bases. In germline, CDR1 is SGHRS, CDR2 YFSETQ. This CDR3 has 14 residues. Trimming cost V 4 bases and J 7 bases; bases outside gene matches: 4. CDR3 sequence: CASSLGDRNSPLHF. DNA for the CDR3: TGCGCCAGCAGCCTCGGGGACAGGAATTCACCCCTCCACTTT.

This clone was observed a single time. The chain uses TRBV18 and TRBJ1-1, with unresolved D. The CDR3 is made up of 14 amino acids. Deletions cut 1 base from V and 3 bases from J, with 9 bases between. Germline-derived CDR1 and CDR2 are KGHSH and LQKENI. CDR3 sequence: CASSPQLGDTEAFF. CDR3 nucleotide sequence: TGTGCCAGCTCACCACAACTAGGAGACACTGAAGCTTTCTTT. The variable domain in full, with the rest retrieved from reference TRBV18 and TRBJ1-1, is NAGVMQNPRHLVRRRGQEARLRCSPMKGHSHVYWYRQLPEEGLKFMVYLQKENIIDESGMPKERFSAEFPKEGPSILRIQQVVRGDSAAYFCASSPQLGDTEAFFGQGTRLTVV.

This clone was seen a few times. J is TRBJ2-5 and V is TRBV5-1, with D maybe TRBD1 (6 bases). Trimming removed 0 bases at V and 5 bases at J, with 11 bases between. The germline V gene encodes CDR1 SGHRS and CDR2 YFSETQ. The CDR3 runs to 14 residues. CDR3 coding DNA: TGCGCCAGCAGCTTGGGGGCAGGGGCGGAGACCCAGTACTTC. This gives the protein CASSLGAGAETQYF.

The chain joins TRBV12-5 to TRBJ2-1, with D perhaps TRBD2 (6 bases). Germline V CDR1 and CDR2: LGHNT, FRNRAP. The CDR3 has 18 residues. V lost 3 bases and J lost 0, with 18 bases in between. CDR3 protein: CASGFKVAEASSYNEQFF. CDR3 nucleotides: TGTGCTAGTGGTTTCAAGGTAGCGGAGGCGAGCTCCTACAATGAGCAGTTCTTC.

The chain couples TRBV7-9 to TRBJ1-2; 7 bases map to TRBD1. CDR1 is SEHNR, CDR2 FQNEAQ, per germline (reference sequence). V trimming: 0 bases; J trimming: 7 bases; junction bases outside the gene matches: 5. The CDR3 runs 14 residues. The CDR3 sequence: CASSLARDSRGYTF. CDR3 coding DNA: TGTGCCAGCAGCTTAGCCCGGGACAGTCGTGGCTACACCTTC. Based on the CDR3 plus reference TRBV7-9 and TRBJ1-2, the full variable domain is DTGVSQNPRHKITKRGQNVTFRCDPISEHNRLYWYRQTLGQGPEFLTYFQNEAQLEKSRLLSDRFSAERPKGSFSTLEIQRTEQGDSAMYLCASSLARDSRGYTFGSGTRLTVV.

The table lists this clone with a few counts. CDR3 DNA sequence: TGTGCCAGCAGCACTTCTGGGACAGGTTCAACCTACGAGCAGTACTTC. Translated: CASSTSGTGSTYEQYF. This chain joins TRBV7-6 and TRBJ2-7; 8 nucleotides match TRBD1. In germline, CDR1 is SGHVS, CDR2 FNYEAQ. The CDR3 has 16 amino acids. With 5 bases clipped from V and 2 bases from J, the junction kept 11 bases outside the gene matches.

The rearrangement joins TRBV5-1 to TRBJ2-7; possibly TRBD1 for D (7 bases). Trimming stripped 2 bases from V and 5 bases from J, with 17 bases between. Per the germline V gene, CDR1 is SGHRS and CDR2 is YFSETQ. This CDR3 region has 15 residues. The CDR3 region is CASSFRGAKVHEQYF. Written as DNA, the CDR3 is TGCGCCAGCAGCTTCAGGGGGGCCAAAGTCCACGAGCAGTACTTC.

Here the CDR3 reads CASSADSARDSPLHF. The CDR3 nucleotides are TGTGCCAGCAGTGCGGACAGCGCTCGGGATTCACCCCTCCACTTT. The chain uses TRBV6-6 and TRBJ1-6, with D perhaps matching TRBD1 (6 bases). Germline loops: CDR1 MNHNY, CDR2 SVGAGI (reference sequence). V was trimmed by 5 bases and J by 8 bases, leaving 16 bases between them. This CDR3 contains 15 residues.

In its sample, this clone was seen a few times. The chain combines TRBV7-9 with TRBJ1-5; D uncertain. The V end was cut by 7 bases, the J end by 3 bases, with 25 bases between. The CDR3 spans 18 residues. The germline V gene encodes CDR1 SEHNR and CDR2 FQNEAQ (reference sequence). The DNA for the CDR3 is TGTGCCAGCACCCTAGCCCCTAGCAGCTTTAACATCAATCAGCCCCAGCATTTT. It is translated as CASTLAPSSFNINQPQHF.

This chain uses TRBV4-3 with TRBJ2-7, with 8 bases matching TRBD1. Looked up from germline, CDR1 is LGHNA and CDR2 is YSLEER. J gave up 3 bases and V 5 bases, and 9 bases lay outside the gene matches. The CDR3 runs to 15 residues. CDR3 nucleotide sequence: TGCGCCAGCAGCGCTAGGACAGGGATTTACTACGAGCAGTACTTC. This encodes CASSARTGIYYEQYF.

This clone was counted a few times. This chain uses TRBV30 with TRBJ1-1, with unresolved D. CDR3 length: 13 residues. V was pared by 3 bases and J by 0 bases, with 8 bases between. CDR1 is GTSNPN and CDR2 is SVGIG in the germline V gene (reference sequence). CDR3 nucleotide sequence: TGTGCCTGGAGCCTAGGATTGAACACTGAAGCTTTCTTT. Protein: CAWSLGLNTEAFF.

The rearrangement links TRBV2 to TRBJ1-1; 7 nucleotides match TRBD1. Germline V CDR1 and CDR2: SNHLY, FYNNEI. V lost 8 bases to trimming and J lost 1 base; unmatched junction nucleotides: 4. The CDR3 extends over 13 amino acids. The CDR3 DNA follows: TGTGCCAGCTGCCGGGACAGGAACACTGAAGCTTTCTTT. Translation: CASCRDRNTEAFF.

This chain links TRBV7-9 with TRBJ1-2; 7 nucleotides agree with TRBD1. V was clipped by 4 bases and J by 3 bases; unmatched bases: 5. The germline V gene has CDR1 SEHNR and CDR2 FQNEAQ (reference sequence). The CDR3 length is 14 residues. Here the CDR3 reads CASSSTGQYYGYTF. CDR3 nucleotides: TGTGCCAGCAGCTCTACGGGACAGTACTATGGCTACACCTTC.

The V and J genes are TRBV6-1 and TRBJ1-5; D remains unclear. With 6 bases removed from V and 0 bases from J, the gap between germline ends came to 12 bases. The CDR3 covers 15 residues. In germline, CDR1 is MNHNS, CDR2 SASEGT. In nucleotides, the CDR3 is TGTGCCAGCAGCCACGGGAGGGTTAGCAATCAGCCCCAGCATTTT. It yields the protein CASSHGRVSNQPQHF.

This chain connects TRBV7-6 to TRBJ2-5, with D uncertain. The CDR3 length is 14 residues. Germline loops: CDR1 SGHVS, CDR2 FNYEAQ. V was trimmed by 1 base and J by 0 bases, leaving 6 bases between them. CDR3 DNA: TGTGCCAGCAGCTTAGTTTCGTACCAAGAGACCCAGTACTTC. Its translation: CASSLVSYQETQYF.

About this clone itself: Other nucleotide sequences in the sample specify the same CDR3. J is TRBJ1-6 and V is TRBV4-3; unclear D gene. V was clipped by 1 base and J by 7 bases, with 5 bases between them. The CDR3 sequence is 13 residues long. Germline V gene sequence: CDR1 LGHNA, CDR2 YSLEER. The CDR3 DNA reads TGCGCCAGCAGCCAAGTCATCAATTCACCCCTCCACTTT. Protein: CASSQVINSPLHF.

In this sample, this clone turned up a few times. This rearrangement joins TRBV28 to TRBJ1-6; the match to TRBD1 covers 9 bases. This CDR3 region has 17 residues. Germline loops: CDR1 MDHEN, CDR2 SYDVKM. The V and J ends lost 4 bases and 10 bases, in that order; junction bases with no gene match: 14. The CDR3 loop is CASSSARPGQGGSPLHF. Written as DNA, the CDR3 is TGTGCCAGCAGTTCCGCGCGACCGGGACAGGGAGGGTCACCCCTCCACTTT. Complete variable domain (other parts from reference TRBV28 and TRBJ1-6): DVKVTQSSRYLVKRTGEKVFLECVQDMDHENMFWYRQDPGLGLRLIYFSYDVKMKEKGDIPEGYSVSREKKERFSLILESASTNQTSMYLCASSSARPGQGGSPLHFGNGTRLTVT.